Below, 4 T cell receptor beta chains from the same sample are listed, as sequenced in a study of shared clonotypes between healthy human individuals. Repertoires were generated with immunoSEQ multiplex PCR, while TCRdb's copy carries only in-frame clones and drops some. The repertoire holds 2 million or so clones, with 90% to 95% as singletons. What was sequenced was naive CD4+ T cells sorted from blood. Subset in this sample: CD45RA+ positively selected. These receptors all stem from a man between 18 and 35 years old in good health.

The V gene is TRBV18, the J gene TRBJ2-7; TRBD2 aligns across 10 bases. V lost 4 bases and J lost 4; bases outside the gene matches: 7. The CDR3 runs 15 residues. CDR1 is KGHSH and CDR2 is LQKENI in the germline V gene. The CDR3: CASSQSSGGPYEQYF. The CDR3 nucleotides are TGTGCCAGCTCACAGTCTAGCGGGGGCCCTTACGAGCAGTACTTC.

The gene calls are TRBV7-9 and TRBJ2-7, with 11 bases lining up with TRBD1. V shed 5 bases, J shed 3 bases, and the junction held 15 bases outside the gene matches. From germline, CDR1 is SEHNR and CDR2 FQNEAQ (reference sequence). The CDR3 covers 18 residues. The CDR3 protein is CASSPSGTGGFRSYEQYF. CDR3 nucleotides: TGTGCCAGCAGCCCCTCCGGGACAGGGGGATTCCGAAGCTACGAGCAGTACTTC.

The J gene is TRBJ1-1, the V gene TRBV11-2; D not certain. Germline V lookup: CDR1 SGHAT, CDR2 FQNNGV. The CDR3 length is 14 residues. Trimming took 2 bases from V and 2 from J, leaving 9 bases between them. The CDR3 sequence: CASSLNRLNTEAFF. For the CDR3, the DNA is TGTGCCAGCAGCTTAAACAGATTAAACACTGAAGCTTTCTTT.

The chain employs TRBV18 and TRBJ2-2; D is undetermined. CDR3 size: 16 residues. The ends were cut back, 1 base at V and 0 bases at J, with 9 bases in the middle. Looked up from germline, CDR1 is KGHSH and CDR2 is LQKENI. DNA for the CDR3: TGTGCCAGCTCACCACGGGCAGGACCGAACACCGGGGAGCTGTTTTTT. Translation: CASSPRAGPNTGELFF. Full variable domain (outside the CDR3, taken from reference TRBV18 and TRBJ2-2): NAGVMQNPRHLVRRRGQEARLRCSPMKGHSHVYWYRQLPEEGLKFMVYLQKENIIDESGMPKERFSAEFPKEGPSILRIQQVVRGDSAAYFCASSPRAGPNTGELFFGEGSRLTVL.